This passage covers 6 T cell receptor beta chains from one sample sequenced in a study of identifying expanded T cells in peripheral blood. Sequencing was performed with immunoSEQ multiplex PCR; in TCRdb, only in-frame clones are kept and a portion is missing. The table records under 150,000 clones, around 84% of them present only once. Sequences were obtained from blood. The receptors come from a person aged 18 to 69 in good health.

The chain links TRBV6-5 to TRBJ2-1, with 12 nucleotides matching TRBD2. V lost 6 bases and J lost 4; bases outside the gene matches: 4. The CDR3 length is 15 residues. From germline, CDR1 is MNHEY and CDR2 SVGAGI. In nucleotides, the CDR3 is TGTGCCAGCAGATCCACTAGCGGGGGGTACAATGAGCAGTTCTTC. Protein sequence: CASRSTSGGYNEQFF.

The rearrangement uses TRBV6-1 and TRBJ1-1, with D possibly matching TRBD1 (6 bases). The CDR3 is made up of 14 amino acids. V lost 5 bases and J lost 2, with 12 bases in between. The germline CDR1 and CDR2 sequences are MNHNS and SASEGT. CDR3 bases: TGTGCCAGCAGTATAGTCAGGGGCAACACTGAAGCTTTCTTT. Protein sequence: CASSIVRGNTEAFF.

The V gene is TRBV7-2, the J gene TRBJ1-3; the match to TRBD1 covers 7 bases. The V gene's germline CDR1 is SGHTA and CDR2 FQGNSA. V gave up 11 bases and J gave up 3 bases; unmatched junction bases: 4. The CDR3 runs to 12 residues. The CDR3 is CAGGTVGNTIYF. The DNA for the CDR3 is TGTGCCGGAGGGACAGTTGGAAACACCATATATTTT.

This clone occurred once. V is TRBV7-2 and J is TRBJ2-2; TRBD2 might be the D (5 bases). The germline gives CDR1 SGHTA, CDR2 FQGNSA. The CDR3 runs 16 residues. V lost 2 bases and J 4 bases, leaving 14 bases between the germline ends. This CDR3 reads CASSLIEGSGTGELFF. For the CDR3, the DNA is TGTGCCAGCAGCTTAATTGAGGGCTCGGGCACCGGGGAGCTGTTTTTT.

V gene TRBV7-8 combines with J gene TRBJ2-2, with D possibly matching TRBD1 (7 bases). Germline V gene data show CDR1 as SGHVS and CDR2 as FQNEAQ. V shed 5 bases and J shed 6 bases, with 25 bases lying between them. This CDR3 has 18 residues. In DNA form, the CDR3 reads TGTGCCAGCAGCCGCGACAGGGCGACGCGGGGTTTGGCCGGGGAGCTGTTTTTT. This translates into CASSRDRATRGLAGELFF.

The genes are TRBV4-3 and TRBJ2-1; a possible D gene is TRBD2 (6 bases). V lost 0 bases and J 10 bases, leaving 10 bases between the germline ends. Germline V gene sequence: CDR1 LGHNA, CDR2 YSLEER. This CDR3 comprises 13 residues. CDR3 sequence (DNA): TGCGCCAGCAGCCAAGATCGCCGGGGGGAGCAGTTCTTC. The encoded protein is CASSQDRRGEQFF.